Listed below are T cell receptor beta chains from one sample, sequenced in a study of blood T cell repertoires in COVID-19. Clones were sequenced by immunoSEQ multiplex PCR, and TCRdb holds only the in-frame ones, with some missing. This sample has over 200,000 clones; approximately 84% occur once, and the top ten carry around a sixth. Sequencing was carried out using PBMCs or T cells enriched from blood (not recorded which). These TCRs come from a man between 18 and 35 years old who had recovered from COVID-19. CDR3s include the opening cysteine and the closing phenylalanine or tryptophan. A D gene is named only where the DNA matches it firmly. Rows may omit the clone size; those that give it use once, few, many or a size class.

cdr3_aa: CATSRDPPGRAFNEQFF
cdr3_nt: TGTGCCACCAGCAGAGATCCCCCCGGGAGGGCCTTTAATGAGCAGTTCTTC
j_call: TRBJ2-1
clone_size: .
d_call: TRBD2
v_call: TRBV15

cdr3_aa: CASSLGLRTGRPEKTQYF
cdr3_nt: TGTGCCAGCAGCTTAGGACTCCGGACAGGGAGACCGGAGAAGACCCAGTACTTC
j_call: TRBJ2-5
clone_size: few
d_call: TRBD1
v_call: TRBV7-9

cdr3_aa: CASSLSPAGGLVNTGELFF
cdr3_nt: TGCGCCAGCAGCTTGTCGCCAGCGGGAGGGCTAGTTAACACCGGGGAGCTGTTTTTT
j_call: TRBJ2-2
clone_size: few
d_call: TRBD2
v_call: TRBV5-1

cdr3_aa: CASTLRTSGYNEQFF
cdr3_nt: TGTGCCAGCACTCTGCGGACTAGCGGATACAATGAGCAGTTCTTC
j_call: TRBJ2-1
clone_size: once
d_call: TRBD2
v_call: TRBV28

cdr3_aa: CASSFWGTSGNEQFF
cdr3_nt: TGCGCCAGCAGCTTTTGGGGGACTAGCGGCAATGAGCAGTTCTTC
j_call: TRBJ2-1
clone_size: .
d_call: TRBD2
v_call: TRBV5-1

cdr3_aa: CASSNHAGKYTEAFF
cdr3_nt: TGTGCCAGTAGTAACCATGCAGGCAAATACACTGAAGCTTTCTTT
j_call: TRBJ1-1
clone_size: .
d_call: .
v_call: TRBV19

cdr3_aa: CASSFNFGTSGGSYEQYF
cdr3_nt: TGTGCCAGCAGCTTCAACTTCGGGACTAGCGGGGGTTCCTACGAGCAGTACTTC
j_call: TRBJ2-7
clone_size: .
d_call: TRBD2
v_call: TRBV7-9

cdr3_aa: CASSWRGSGGIMYEQYF
cdr3_nt: TGTGCCAGCAGCTGGCGGGGTAGCGGGGGAATCATGTACGAGCAGTACTTC
j_call: TRBJ2-7
clone_size: .
d_call: TRBD2
v_call: TRBV5-6

cdr3_aa: CASSLAGGSNQPQHF
cdr3_nt: TGTGCCAGCAGCTTGGCCGGAGGTAGCAATCAGCCCCAGCATTTT
j_call: TRBJ1-5
clone_size: .
d_call: .
v_call: TRBV5-6

cdr3_aa: CASSLSRGTEAFF
cdr3_nt: TGTGCCAGCAGTTTATCAAGGGGCACTGAAGCTTTCTTT
j_call: TRBJ1-1
clone_size: few
d_call: .
v_call: TRBV27

cdr3_aa: CASSPPGTTGGRKLFF
cdr3_nt: TGTGCCAGCAGCCCGCCCGGGACGACAGGGGGGAGAAAACTGTTTTTT
j_call: TRBJ1-4
clone_size: .
d_call: TRBD1
v_call: TRBV14

cdr3_aa: CARHKTPGTGAGANVLTF
cdr3_nt: TGTGCCCGGCATAAAACTCCCGGGACAGGGGCTGGGGCCAACGTCCTGACTTTC
j_call: TRBJ2-6
clone_size: .
d_call: TRBD1
v_call: TRBV30

cdr3_aa: CASSLAGTASYEQYF
cdr3_nt: TGTGCCAGCAGCTTGGCCGGGACAGCCAGTTACGAGCAGTACTTC
j_call: TRBJ2-7
clone_size: .
d_call: TRBD1
v_call: TRBV5-7

cdr3_aa: CASSSGLAGGPLDTQYF
cdr3_nt: TGCGCCAGCAGCTCCGGACTAGCGGGGGGGCCTTTGGATACGCAGTATTTT
j_call: TRBJ2-3
clone_size: .
d_call: TRBD2
v_call: TRBV5-1

cdr3_aa: CASSPHLAGAHEQYF
cdr3_nt: TGTGCCAGCTCACCACATCTAGCGGGAGCCCACGAGCAGTACTTC
j_call: TRBJ2-7
clone_size: .
d_call: TRBD2
v_call: TRBV18

cdr3_aa: CASSLDSTIYF
cdr3_nt: TGTGCCAGCAGCTTAGACTCCACCATATATTTT
j_call: TRBJ1-3
clone_size: .
d_call: .
v_call: TRBV11-2

cdr3_aa: CATGGQNIQYF
cdr3_nt: TGTGCCACGGGGGGCCAAAACATTCAGTACTTC
j_call: TRBJ2-4
clone_size: many
d_call: .
v_call: TRBV6-6

cdr3_aa: CATSDRLAGGDYNEQFF
cdr3_nt: TGTGCCACCAGTGATCGACTAGCGGGAGGCGATTACAATGAGCAGTTCTTC
j_call: TRBJ2-1
clone_size: .
d_call: TRBD2
v_call: TRBV24-1

cdr3_aa: CASSQETGGRNSPLHF
cdr3_nt: TGTGCCAGCAGCCAAGAGACAGGGGGCAGGAATTCACCCCTCCACTTT
j_call: TRBJ1-6
clone_size: .
d_call: TRBD1
v_call: TRBV3-1/TRBV3-2

cdr3_aa: CASSPKGQGAGELFF
cdr3_nt: TGTGCCAGTAGTCCAAAGGGACAGGGTGCCGGGGAGCTGTTTTTT
j_call: TRBJ2-2
clone_size: .
d_call: TRBD1
v_call: TRBV19

cdr3_aa: CASTDLQGYSNQPQHF
cdr3_nt: TGTGCCAGTACCGATCTCCAGGGCTATAGCAATCAGCCCCAGCATTTT
j_call: TRBJ1-5
clone_size: .
d_call: .
v_call: TRBV19

cdr3_aa: CASKEAGVHTGELFF
cdr3_nt: TGTGCCAGTAAGGAGGCGGGAGTACACACCGGGGAGCTGTTTTTT
j_call: TRBJ2-2
clone_size: .
d_call: TRBD2
v_call: TRBV19

cdr3_aa: CASSQDRINEKLFF
cdr3_nt: TGCGCCAGCAGCCAAGACAGGATTAATGAAAAACTGTTTTTT
j_call: TRBJ1-4
clone_size: .
d_call: .
v_call: TRBV4-1

cdr3_aa: CASSLAQGAGNQPQHF
cdr3_nt: TGTGCCAGCAGCTTAGCACAGGGGGCGGGCAATCAGCCCCAGCATTTT
j_call: TRBJ1-5
clone_size: .
d_call: TRBD1
v_call: TRBV7-9

cdr3_aa: CAWSPRGFEAFF
cdr3_nt: TGTGCCTGGAGCCCTAGGGGGTTTGAAGCTTTCTTT
j_call: TRBJ1-1
clone_size: .
d_call: .
v_call: TRBV30

cdr3_aa: CASSLSPAGNEQFF
cdr3_nt: TGTGCCAGCAGTTTATCTCCGGCGGGCAATGAGCAGTTCTTC
j_call: TRBJ2-1
clone_size: few
d_call: .
v_call: TRBV27

cdr3_aa: CASSFGSGEKLFF
cdr3_nt: TGCGCCAGCAGCTTCGGGTCTGGTGAAAAACTGTTTTTT
j_call: TRBJ1-4
clone_size: .
d_call: .
v_call: TRBV5-1

cdr3_aa: CSAGDRSSGEQFF
cdr3_nt: TGCAGCGCCGGGGACAGATCCTCCGGTGAGCAGTTCTTC
j_call: TRBJ2-1
clone_size: .
d_call: TRBD1
v_call: TRBV29-1

cdr3_aa: CASSFGRGTGELFF
cdr3_nt: TGTGCCAGCAGTTTCGGCAGGGGCACCGGGGAGCTGTTTTTT
j_call: TRBJ2-2
clone_size: .
d_call: .
v_call: TRBV27

cdr3_aa: CASSSGHFTGELFF
cdr3_nt: TGTGCCAGCAGCTCGGGACATTTCACCGGGGAGCTGTTTTTT
j_call: TRBJ2-2
clone_size: .
d_call: .
v_call: TRBV5-6

cdr3_aa: CASNAGGIYGYTF
cdr3_nt: TGTGCCAGTAACGCAGGGGGCATCTATGGCTACACCTTC
j_call: TRBJ1-2
clone_size: .
d_call: TRBD1
v_call: TRBV19

cdr3_aa: CASSSPGEGDSPLHF
cdr3_nt: TGTGCCAGCAGTTCGCCAGGGGAGGGCGATTCACCCCTCCACTTT
j_call: TRBJ1-6
clone_size: .
d_call: .
v_call: TRBV28

cdr3_aa: CASTLPGLAGTDTQYF
cdr3_nt: TGTGCCAGCACCCTACCGGGACTAGCGGGCACAGATACGCAGTATTTT
j_call: TRBJ2-3
clone_size: .
d_call: TRBD2
v_call: TRBV5-4

cdr3_aa: CASRTIAGEGTDTQYF
cdr3_nt: TGTGCCAGCAGAACTATAGCGGGAGAGGGAACAGATACGCAGTATTTT
j_call: TRBJ2-3
clone_size: .
d_call: TRBD2
v_call: TRBV28

cdr3_aa: CASSNSLTAQETQYF
cdr3_nt: TGTGCCAGTAGTAATTCTTTGACAGCCCAAGAGACCCAGTACTTC
j_call: TRBJ2-5
clone_size: .
d_call: .
v_call: TRBV19

cdr3_aa: CAISESWEAPGELFF
cdr3_nt: TGTGCCATCAGTGAGTCCTGGGAGGCTCCCGGGGAGCTGTTTTTT
j_call: TRBJ2-2
clone_size: .
d_call: .
v_call: TRBV10-3

cdr3_aa: CASSVGLDRAGELFF
cdr3_nt: TGTGCCAGCAGCGTAGGGTTGGACAGGGCCGGGGAGCTGTTTTTT
j_call: TRBJ2-2
clone_size: once
d_call: TRBD1
v_call: TRBV9

cdr3_aa: CASSITRGRGSYEQYF
cdr3_nt: TGTGCCAGTAGTATAACCCGCGGGAGGGGATCCTACGAGCAGTACTTC
j_call: TRBJ2-7
clone_size: few
d_call: TRBD2
v_call: TRBV19

cdr3_aa: CASSFGGSSYEQYF
cdr3_nt: TGTGCCAGCAGTTTCGGCGGGAGCTCCTACGAGCAGTACTTC
j_call: TRBJ2-7
clone_size: .
d_call: TRBD2
v_call: TRBV28

cdr3_aa: CASSLGGSGEETQYF
cdr3_nt: TGTGCCAGCAGCCTCGGGGGTAGCGGAGAAGAGACCCAGTACTTC
j_call: TRBJ2-5
clone_size: .
d_call: .
v_call: TRBV7-3

cdr3_aa: CASSGLELHEQYF
cdr3_nt: TGTGCCAGCAGCGGACTAGAACTCCACGAGCAGTACTTC
j_call: TRBJ2-7
clone_size: once
d_call: TRBD2
v_call: TRBV2

cdr3_aa: CASMRDRGDNLNTEAFF
cdr3_nt: TGCGCCAGCATGAGGGACAGGGGGGACAACCTGAACACTGAAGCTTTCTTT
j_call: TRBJ1-1
clone_size: .
d_call: TRBD1
v_call: TRBV10-2

cdr3_aa: CASSQVPPTISGGYTF
cdr3_nt: TGCGCCAGCAGCCAAGTGCCCCCCACAATAAGCGGGGGCTACACCTTC
j_call: TRBJ1-2
clone_size: .
d_call: .
v_call: TRBV4-1

cdr3_aa: CASSRAPGTLSSYEQYF
cdr3_nt: TGTGCCAGCAGTAGAGCTCCCGGGACATTAAGCTCCTACGAGCAGTACTTC
j_call: TRBJ2-7
clone_size: .
d_call: .
v_call: TRBV25-1

cdr3_aa: CASSQGHPNTEAFF
cdr3_nt: TGTGCCAGCAGCCAAGGACACCCGAACACTGAAGCTTTCTTT
j_call: TRBJ1-1
clone_size: .
d_call: .
v_call: TRBV3-1/TRBV3-2

cdr3_aa: CASSNLAIYEQYF
cdr3_nt: TGTGCCAGCAGCAATCTGGCCATTTACGAGCAGTACTTC
j_call: TRBJ2-7
clone_size: .
d_call: .
v_call: TRBV12-3/TRBV12-4

cdr3_aa: CASSQEGRRGEAFF
cdr3_nt: TGTGCCAGCAGCCAAGAGGGGCGGCGGGGGGAAGCTTTCTTT
j_call: TRBJ1-1
clone_size: .
d_call: .
v_call: TRBV3-1/TRBV3-2

cdr3_aa: CAISENRRGSGANVLTF
cdr3_nt: TGTGCCATCAGTGAGAATCGACGGGGCTCTGGGGCCAACGTCCTGACTTTC
j_call: TRBJ2-6
clone_size: .
d_call: .
v_call: TRBV10-3

cdr3_aa: CASSSGGSETQYF
cdr3_nt: TGTGCCAGCAGCTCGGGGGGATCAGAGACCCAGTACTTC
j_call: TRBJ2-5
clone_size: .
d_call: TRBD2
v_call: TRBV5-4

cdr3_aa: CSVEDRLAGPTDTQYF
cdr3_nt: TGCAGCGTTGAAGATCGGCTAGCGGGACCCACAGATACGCAGTATTTT
j_call: TRBJ2-3
clone_size: .
d_call: TRBD2
v_call: TRBV29-1

cdr3_aa: CASSPGGGRYEQYF
cdr3_nt: TGTGCCAGCAGCCCGGGCGGCGGGAGATACGAGCAGTACTTC
j_call: TRBJ2-7
clone_size: .
d_call: TRBD2
v_call: TRBV4-2

cdr3_aa: CASSGSSGISLNEQFF
cdr3_nt: TGTGCCAGCAGCGGGAGTAGCGGGATATCCCTCAATGAGCAGTTCTTC
j_call: TRBJ2-1
clone_size: few
d_call: TRBD2
v_call: TRBV5-4

cdr3_aa: CASSAGTRDTQYF
cdr3_nt: TGTGCCAGCAGCGCCGGGACAAGAGATACGCAGTATTTT
j_call: TRBJ2-3
clone_size: .
d_call: .
v_call: TRBV11-2

cdr3_aa: CASSLNPPYEQYF
cdr3_nt: TGTGCCAGCAGTTTAAATCCCCCTTACGAGCAGTACTTC
j_call: TRBJ2-7
clone_size: few
d_call: .
v_call: TRBV27

cdr3_aa: CASSLGLAGTGELFF
cdr3_nt: TGTGCCAGCAGCTTAGGGTTGGCAGGGACCGGGGAGCTGTTTTTT
j_call: TRBJ2-2
clone_size: .
d_call: .
v_call: TRBV11-2